The sample holds many counts of the clone carrying this TCR beta chain. These data come from a study of Graves' ophthalmopathy and Graves' hyperthyroidism. Disease in donors with ophthalmopathy had moderate-to-severe activity, CAS ≥3, NOSPECS ≥4 and under 3 months' duration. Reliance was placed on clinical symptoms, serum thyroxine, TRAb, thyroid ultrasound and orbital computed tomography for diagnosis. RNA served as the template for amplifying TCR beta CDR3 regions. HTBI-primed first-round RT-PCR preceded second-round multiplex PCR. MiXCR, run by TCRdb on the multiplex PCR reads, gives a single entry per CDR3 protein. The table has roughly 700,000 distinct CDR3 sequences, 40% seen once. This CDR3 is built from 13 residues. Germline V gene lookup returns CDR1 SNHLY and CDR2 FYNNEI. V lost 6 bases to trimming and J lost 0 bases, with 8 bases between them.

This clonotype was sampled from an adult man with Graves' ophthalmopathy. Sequencing used peripheral blood. The chain couples TRBV2 to TRBJ1-2; the D gene is possibly TRBD1 (5 bases). CDR3 nucleotides: TGTGCCAGCAGCCTGGGACCTAACTATGGCTACACCTTC. It specifies CASSLGPNYGYTF.